This TCR beta chain was obtained from a study of human T cells and chemical hapten exposure. Looking at the study overall: Investigators sensitized approximately 2 cm by approximately 2 cm of upper inner arm skin with 2% DPC. The study, taken as a whole, reports: TCRs at high frequency, those above 1 in 1000, did not change with DPC sensitization. Expanded TCRs made up significantly more big CDR3 similarity clusters than controls did.

V dropped 2 bases and J dropped 2 bases, with 10 bases sitting between them. Germline V gene data show CDR1 as MDHEN and CDR2 as SYDVKM. This CDR3 has 15 amino acids. This clonotype appeared a few times. Its antigen remains unidentified. Time point specified: patch test 1, 2 weeks after DPC sensitization. Noted treatment: therapeutic diphenylcyclopropenone sensitization with weekly scalp DPC. Alopecia patients deemed DPC-suitable, aged 18 to 70, excluding pregnancy. One entry per CDR3 protein, called by TCRdb with MiXCR from the RACE reads. The sample has 95,000 or so distinct CDR3 sequences; about 10% are singletons.

The source was whole blood, collected in connection with sensitization to the hapten diphenylcyclopropenone (DPC). The chain combines TRBV28 with TRBJ2-4; D might be TRBD1 (5 bases). The origin of this receptor is a middle-aged man with alopecia areata. Some clones in this sample may be carry-over from other donors' samples. CDR3 sequence: CASSLQGRTKNIQYF. CDR3 bases: TGTGCCAGCAGTTTACAGGGCCGGACCAAAAACATTCAGTACTTC.